These 6 T cell receptor beta chains were sequenced from one sample in a study of shared clonotypes between healthy human individuals. Data came from immunoSEQ multiplex PCR; TCRdb stores just in-frame clones and leaves some out. The table records 2 million to 2.5 million clones, roughly 96% of them present only once. Input material: naive CD4+ T cells sorted from blood. The subset: CD45RA+ positively selected. The receptors stem from a man between 18 and 35 years old in good health.

The chain joins TRBV18 to TRBJ2-7, with 9 positions matching TRBD1. CDR1 KGHSH and CDR2 LQKENI come from the germline V gene. The V gene end was trimmed by 1 base and the J gene end by 3 bases; junction bases not matched to a gene: 7. The CDR3 sequence is 16 residues long. CDR3 in DNA: TGTGCCAGCTCACCACGCATGGAGACAGGGGGCTACGAGCAGTACTTC. Its protein product is CASSPRMETGGYEQYF.

J is TRBJ1-2 and V is TRBV25-1, with D hard to call. V was pared by 6 bases and J by 7 bases, with 18 bases between. There are 14 residues in the CDR3. Germline CDR1 is MGHDK and CDR2 is SYGVNS. In DNA, the CDR3 is TGTGCCAGCAGCTCTTTAGAAACCGTCGGTGGCTACACCTTC. Amino acid sequence: CASSSLETVGGYTF.

The count of this clone is one. The chain is built from TRBV10-3 and TRBJ2-7; 11 nucleotides match TRBD1. The length of the CDR3 is 14 residues. Germline V gene data show CDR1 as ENHRY and CDR2 as SYGVKD. The V and J ends lost 3 bases and 6 bases, in that order; junction bases with no gene match: 4. The CDR3 protein is CAISDRTGGGEQYF. CDR3 nucleotide sequence: TGTGCCATCAGTGATAGGACAGGGGGCGGCGAGCAGTACTTC.

This sequence joins TRBV5-1 and TRBJ2-7, with 9 bases matching TRBD2. V shed 1 base and J 3 bases; nucleotides not matched to a gene: 2. Germline CDR1 SGHRS, CDR2 YFSETQ. The CDR3 has 14 amino acids. The CDR3 protein is CASSLTSGHYEQYF. The CDR3 DNA reads as TGCGCCAGCAGCTTGACTAGCGGGCACTACGAGCAGTACTTC.

The J gene is TRBJ1-6, the V gene TRBV6-4; D possibly corresponds to TRBD1 (5 bases). The CDR3 sequence is 16 residues long. V was clipped by 3 bases and J by 1 base, with 10 bases between them. CDR1 is MRHNA and CDR2 is SNTAGT in the germline V gene. The CDR3 coding sequence is TGTGCCAGCAGTGAAGGAGGGGATTCCTATAATTCACCCCTCCACTTT. It is translated as CASSEGGDSYNSPLHF.

Note on this clone: The sample carries other DNA sequences with the same CDR3. The CDR3 region is CASSLGLAGGSDTQYF. The CDR3, as DNA: TGTGCCAGCAGCTTGGGACTAGCGGGAGGGTCAGATACGCAGTATTTT. This chain connects TRBV5-4 to TRBJ2-3, with TRBD2 matching 14 bases. Germline V gene sequence: CDR1 SGHNT, CDR2 YYREEE (reference sequence). The V gene end was trimmed by 0 bases and the J gene end by 4 bases; junction bases not matched to a gene: 1. The CDR3 covers 16 residues.